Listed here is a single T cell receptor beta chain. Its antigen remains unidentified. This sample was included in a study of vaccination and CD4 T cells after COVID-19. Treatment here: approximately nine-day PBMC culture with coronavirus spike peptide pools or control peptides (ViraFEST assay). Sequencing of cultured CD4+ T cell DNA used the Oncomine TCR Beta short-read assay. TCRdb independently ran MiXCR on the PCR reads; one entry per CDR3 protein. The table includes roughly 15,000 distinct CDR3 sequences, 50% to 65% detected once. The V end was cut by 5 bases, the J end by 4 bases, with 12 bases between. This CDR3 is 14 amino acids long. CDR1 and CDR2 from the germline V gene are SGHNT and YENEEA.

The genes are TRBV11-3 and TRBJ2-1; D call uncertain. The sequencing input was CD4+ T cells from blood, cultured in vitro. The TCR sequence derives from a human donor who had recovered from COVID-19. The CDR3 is CASSPGNGYNEQFF. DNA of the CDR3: TGTGCCAGCAGCCCCGGAAACGGTTACAATGAGCAGTTCTTC. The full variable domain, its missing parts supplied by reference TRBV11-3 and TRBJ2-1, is EAGVVQSPRYKIIEKKQPVAFWCNPISGHNTLYWYLQNLGQGPELLIRYENEEAVDDSQLPKDRFSAERLKGVDSTLKIQPAELGDSAVYLCASSPGNGYNEQFFGPGTRLTVL.